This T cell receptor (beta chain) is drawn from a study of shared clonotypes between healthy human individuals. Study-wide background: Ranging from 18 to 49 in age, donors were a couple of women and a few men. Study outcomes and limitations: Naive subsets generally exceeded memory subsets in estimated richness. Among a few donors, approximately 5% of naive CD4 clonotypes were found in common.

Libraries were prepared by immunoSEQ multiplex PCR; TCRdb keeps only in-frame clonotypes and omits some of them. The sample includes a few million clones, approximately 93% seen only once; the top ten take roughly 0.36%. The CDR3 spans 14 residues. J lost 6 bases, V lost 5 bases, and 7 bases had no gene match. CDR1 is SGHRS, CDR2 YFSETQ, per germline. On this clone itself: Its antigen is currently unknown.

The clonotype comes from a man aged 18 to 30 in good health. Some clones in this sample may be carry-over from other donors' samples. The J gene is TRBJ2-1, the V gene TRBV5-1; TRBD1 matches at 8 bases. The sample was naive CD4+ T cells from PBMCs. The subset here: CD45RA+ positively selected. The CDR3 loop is CASRRQGTGNEQFF. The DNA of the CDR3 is TGCGCCAGCAGAAGACAGGGGACAGGCAATGAGCAGTTCTTC.